Listed here is a single T cell receptor (beta chain). Its antigen remains unidentified. The method was immunoSEQ multiplex PCR; TCRdb's version includes in-frame clones alone and lacks a portion of them. The data contain about 81,000 clones, roughly 73% of them seen just once; the ten biggest clones take up more than 0.95%. This record comes from a study of vaccination effects on CD4 cells after COVID-19. V lost 4 bases and J lost 4; bases outside the gene matches: 11. CDR3 length equals 16 residues. Germline loops: CDR1 SGDLS, CDR2 YYNGEE. Within the ViraFEST assay, antigen-specific CD4+ T cells underwent expansion with viral peptide pools prior to sequencing. The culture ran for approximately 11 days before CD4+ T cells were isolated. Participants were vaccinated with two doses of either the BNT162b2 or mRNA-1273 vaccine. Absence of prior SARS-CoV-2 infection characterized the vaccine recipients, who showed negative nucleocapsid antibodies.

The sequenced sample was CD4+ T cells from PBMCs cultured with HCoV-OC43 spike peptides, obtained after COVID-19 vaccination. Subset noted: HCoV-OC43 spike overlapping peptide pool stimulation. This rearrangement joins TRBV9 to TRBJ1-1; 9 bases line up with TRBD1. The origin of this receptor is a human donor who received a COVID-19 vaccine. The CDR3 DNA sequence: TGTGCCAGCAGCAGTCAACAGGGGGCGTTGGTCACTGAAGCTTTCTTT. It is translated as CASSSQQGALVTEAFF.